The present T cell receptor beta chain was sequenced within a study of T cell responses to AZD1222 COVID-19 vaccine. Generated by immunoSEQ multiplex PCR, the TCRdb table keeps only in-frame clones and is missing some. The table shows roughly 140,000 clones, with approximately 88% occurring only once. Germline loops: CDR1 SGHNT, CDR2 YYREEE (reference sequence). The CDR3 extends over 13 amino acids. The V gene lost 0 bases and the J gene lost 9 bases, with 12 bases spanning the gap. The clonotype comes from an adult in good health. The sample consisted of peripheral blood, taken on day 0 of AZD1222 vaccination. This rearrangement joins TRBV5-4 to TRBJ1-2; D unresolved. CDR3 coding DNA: TGTGCCAGCAGCTTGGGGCGGGTCCAGAGCTACACCTTC. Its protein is CASSLGRVQSYTF.